This passage covers 18 T cell receptor beta chains from one sample sequenced in a study of vaccination effects on CD4 cells after COVID-19. The data were produced by immunoSEQ multiplex PCR, yet TCRdb's version contains in-frame clones alone and is incomplete. The sample carries 20,000 to 25,000 clones, nearly 75% recorded once. No antigens are known for them. Isolation of CD4+ T cells took place after approximately 10 days of culture. The sample consisted of CD4+ T cells from PBMCs cultured without peptide, taken before COVID-19 vaccination. Receptors were obtained from a human donor who received a COVID-19 vaccine.

This clone was found a few times. The rearrangement links TRBV5-6 to TRBJ1-6, with no clear D. V lost 4 bases, J lost 13 bases, and 18 bases lay in between. CDR3 size: 14 residues. Germline CDR1 SGHDT, CDR2 YYEEEE. The CDR3 DNA reads TGTGCCAGCAGCCGTGGGGTTTACAACTCTCCCCTCCACTTT. This translates into CASSRGVYNSPLHF. Full variable domain (missing parts from reference TRBV5-6 and TRBJ1-6): DAGVTQSPTHLIKTRGQQVTLRCSPKSGHDTVSWYQQALGQGPQFIFQYYEEEERQRGNFPDRFSGHQFPNYSSELNVNALLLGDSALYLCASSRGVYNSPLHFGNGTRLTVT.

The CDR3 loop reads CASSLLGPNNEQFF. CDR3 nucleotide sequence: TGCGCCAGCAGCTTACTTGGGCCAAACAATGAGCAGTTCTTC. The chain combines TRBV5-1 with TRBJ2-1; D gene uncertain. Per germline, CDR1 SGHRS and CDR2 YFSETQ. CDR3 length: 14 residues. Trimming left V 2 bases short and J 5 bases short, with 11 bases between. Together with reference TRBV5-1 and TRBJ2-1, the CDR3 gives the full variable domain: KAGVTQTPRYLIKTRGQQVTLSCSPISGHRSVSWYQQTPGQGLQFLFEYFSETQRNKGNFPGRFSGRQFSNSRSEMNVSTLELGDSALYLCASSLLGPNNEQFFGPGTRLTVL.

This clone has just a few counts. The rearrangement links TRBV2 to TRBJ1-2; a possible D gene is TRBD1 (5 bases). Deletions cut 2 bases from V and 2 bases from J, with 9 bases between. The CDR3 sequence is 14 residues long. The germline gives CDR1 SNHLY, CDR2 FYNNEI. In DNA form, the CDR3 reads TGTGCCAGCAGTGAACAGGGAGGAAACTATGGCTACACCTTC. This translates into CASSEQGGNYGYTF. Full variable domain (missing parts from reference TRBV2 and TRBJ1-2): EPEVTQTPSHQVTQMGQEVILRCVPISNHLYFYWYRQILGQKVEFLVSFYNNEISEKSEIFDDQFSVERPDGSNFTLKIRSTKLEDSAMYFCASSEQGGNYGYTFGSGTRLTVV.

The chain joins TRBV12-5 to TRBJ2-3; 8 bases are a match to TRBD1. Trimming took 5 bases from V and 2 from J; bases not matched to a gene: 9. This CDR3 has 16 residues. The germline V gene encodes CDR1 LGHNT and CDR2 FRNRAP. CDR3 residues: CASGPGTGAFTDTQYF. Written as DNA, the CDR3 is TGTGCTAGTGGTCCCGGGACAGGAGCTTTCACAGATACGCAGTATTTT.

This chain's CDR3 is CASSVDPFTDTQYF. The CDR3 nucleotides are TGTGCCAGCAGCGTAGACCCCTTCACAGATACGCAGTATTTT. The V and J genes are TRBV9 and TRBJ2-3, with unresolved D. V lost 0 bases and J lost 2, with 7 bases in between. Germline V gives CDR1 SGDLS, CDR2 YYNGEE. CDR3 length: 14 residues.

V usage is TRBV10-3 and J usage is TRBJ1-2; tentative D call: TRBD1 (5 bases). The CDR3 has 18 amino acids. Germline V gene sequence: CDR1 ENHRY, CDR2 SYGVKD. V was shortened by 6 bases and J by 2 bases, with 25 bases between the two germline ends. The DNA for the CDR3 is TGTGCCATCAGATCCCCGGTGACAGCGCTGACTGGAAACTATGGCTACACCTTC. As protein: CAIRSPVTALTGNYGYTF.

The CDR3 here is CASSPRRGATNYGYTF. CDR3 coding DNA: TGCGCCAGCAGCCCCCGGCGAGGGGCCACTAACTATGGCTACACCTTC. V is TRBV5-1 and J is TRBJ1-2; tentative D call: TRBD1 (5 bases). The CDR3 runs 16 residues. CDR1 SGHRS and CDR2 YFSETQ come from the germline V gene. Deletions cut 4 bases from V and 0 bases from J, with 16 bases between.

The chain employs TRBV19 and TRBJ1-5, with D perhaps matching TRBD1 (5 bases). Germline loops: CDR1 LNHDA, CDR2 SQIVND (reference sequence). CDR3 size: 16 residues. V was cut by 4 bases and J by 1 base, with 14 bases left in between. The CDR3 here is CASSKTRAWSNQPQHF. Here the CDR3 DNA reads TGTGCCAGTAGTAAAACCAGGGCATGGAGCAATCAGCCCCAGCATTTT.

J is TRBJ1-4 and V is TRBV18, with unresolved D. V was shortened by 3 bases and J by 2 bases, with 10 bases between the two germline ends. Germline V gives CDR1 KGHSH, CDR2 LQKENI. CDR3 size: 15 residues. The CDR3 bases are TGTGCCAGCTCACCCACGGACGGCACTAATGAAAAACTGTTTTTT. Amino acid sequence: CASSPTDGTNEKLFF.

This clone has just a few counts. This chain connects TRBV29-1 to TRBJ2-7; 7 nucleotides match TRBD1. CDR1 is SQVTM, CDR2 ANQGSEA, per germline. This CDR3 comprises 12 residues. J was trimmed by 3 bases and V by 3 bases; bases with no gene match: 2. CDR3 nucleotides: TGCAGCGTTGAGGGGACAGACTACGAGCAGTACTTC. Translation: CSVEGTDYEQYF.

The chain links TRBV29-1 to TRBJ2-6; D not certain. The CDR3 is 12 amino acids. Germline V gene data show CDR1 as SQVTM and CDR2 as ANQGSEA. V lost 4 bases and J 0 bases, leaving 1 base between the germline ends. The CDR3 DNA follows: TGCAGCGTTGTCTCTGGGGCCAACGTCCTGACTTTC. This sequence encodes CSVVSGANVLTF.

The chain links TRBV15 to TRBJ2-7; D call uncertain. This CDR3 region has 13 residues. V lost 3 bases and J 1 base, leaving 7 bases between the germline ends. Germline CDR1 reads LNHNV; CDR2 reads YYDKDF (reference sequence). DNA for the CDR3: TGTGCCACCAGCAGGGACCTATCCTACGAGCAGTACTTC. Encoded protein: CATSRDLSYEQYF.

V is TRBV2 and J is TRBJ1-2, with D perhaps TRBD1 (5 bases). The CDR3 is made up of 15 amino acids. Per the germline V gene, CDR1 is SNHLY and CDR2 is FYNNEI. The V end was cut by 1 base, the J end by 4 bases, with 13 bases between. CDR3 DNA: TGTGCCAGCAGTGAAGGAGGCGGGGGAGGCTATGGCTACACCTTC. Protein: CASSEGGGGGYGYTF.

The chain employs TRBV18 and TRBJ2-7; the D gene could be TRBD1 or TRBD2 (5 bases each). The CDR3 is 12 residues long. Germline assignment: CDR1 KGHSH and CDR2 LQKENI. The V and J ends lost 8 bases and 2 bases respectively, with 10 bases between them. The CDR3 sequence: CASRDGTYEQYF. CDR3 sequence (DNA): TGTGCCAGCCGGGACGGAACCTACGAGCAGTACTTC.

This clone was counted only a few times. The chain couples TRBV25-1 to TRBJ2-2; D is tentatively TRBD1 or TRBD2 (6 bases each). CDR3 length: 14 amino acids. V gave up 2 bases and J gave up 4 bases, with 8 bases separating them. CDR1 and CDR2 from the germline V gene are MGHDK and SYGVNS. CDR3 coding DNA: TGTGCCAGCAGTGAAGAGGGGGGCACCGGGGAGCTGTTTTTT. This encodes CASSEEGGTGELFF. Drawing the rest from reference TRBV25-1 and TRBJ2-2, the complete variable domain is EADIYQTPRYLVIGTGKKITLECSQTMGHDKMYWYQQDPGMELHLIHYSYGVNSTEKGDLSSESTVSRIRTEHFPLTLESARPSHTSQYLCASSEEGGTGELFFGEGSRLTVL.

The genes are TRBV4-1 and TRBJ2-1, with TRBD2 matching 7 bases. This CDR3 has 15 residues. CDR1 and CDR2 from the germline V gene are MGHRA and YSYEKL. V lost 8 bases and J lost 2; bases outside the gene matches: 9. The CDR3 sequence is CASSPTGGPYNEQFF. The DNA for the CDR3 is TGCGCCAGCTCACCCACGGGGGGACCCTACAATGAGCAGTTCTTC.

V and J are TRBV18 and TRBJ1-5; no clear D. Trimming shortened V by 2 bases and J by 4 bases, and 6 bases separated the two germline ends. The CDR3 loop spans 13 amino acids. CDR1 and CDR2 from the germline V gene are KGHSH and LQKENI. The CDR3 nucleotides read TGTGCCAGCTCACCAGGAGGAAATCAGCCCCAGCATTTT. Protein sequence: CASSPGGNQPQHF.

The chain employs TRBV6-1 and TRBJ1-5; D may be TRBD1 (5 bases). CDR1 is MNHNS, CDR2 SASEGT, per germline. This CDR3 has 13 residues. The V gene lost 3 bases and the J gene lost 5 bases, with 8 bases spanning the gap. This chain's CDR3 is CASSEGRDQPQHF. For the CDR3, the DNA is TGTGCCAGCAGTGAGGGACGAGATCAGCCCCAGCATTTT.